This T cell receptor beta chain was retrieved from a study of regulatory T cells in long-lasting Graves disease. After removal of 3 bases from V and 4 bases from J, the junction contained 7 bases not matched to a gene. CDR1 and CDR2 from the germline V gene are SGHAT and FQNNGV. This CDR3 contains 15 residues. Library construction for TCR beta used iRepertoire HTBI primers and Arm-PCR of CDR3 regions. TCRdb re-analysed the multiplex PCR reads in MiXCR, keeping a single row per CDR3 protein. Of roughly 400,000 distinct CDR3 sequences in the sample, about a sixth were seen once. The time point here: newly diagnosed GD, antithyroid drugs for less than 3 months. Generation of the TCR library employed RNA extracted from PBMCs. The same specimen was also included in a second study, on T cells in Graves' hyperthyroidism and ophthalmopathy.

The source of this sequence is a woman between 18 and 29 years old with Graves disease. V is TRBV11-2 and J is TRBJ2-3, with 7 bases identical to TRBD2. This sample comprised peripheral blood mononuclear cells (PBMCs), obtained at new diagnosis, from a patient treated with antithyroid drugs. The CDR3 sequence is CASSFGGSKADTQYF. CDR3 nucleotides: TGTGCCAGCAGCTTCGGCGGGAGTAAGGCAGATACGCAGTATTTT.